The TCR beta chain under discussion was sequenced for a study of chemoradiotherapy in HPV16-positive cancers. This clone was picked up a small number of times. Germline lookup yields CDR1 SGHVT and CDR2 SQSDAQ. J lost 0 bases, V lost 6 bases, and 14 bases had no gene match. The CDR3 loop spans 18 amino acids. The table came from immunoSEQ multiplex PCR; TCRdb's copy has only in-frame clones and leaves some out. The sample holds 2,500 to 3,500 clones; around 89% are singletons and the top ten take less than 4.5%. V is TRBV7-4 and J is TRBJ2-7, with 10 bases identical to TRBD2. This receptor was identified in a human donor with HPV-associated anogenital cancer. The material sequenced was tumor tissue, taken from a patient who underwent chemoradiotherapy. CDR3 bases: TGTGCCAGCAGGGGGGGTAAAAGCGGGAGGGCGTTCTCCTACGAGCAGTACTTC. It translates to CASRGGKSGRAFSYEQYF.